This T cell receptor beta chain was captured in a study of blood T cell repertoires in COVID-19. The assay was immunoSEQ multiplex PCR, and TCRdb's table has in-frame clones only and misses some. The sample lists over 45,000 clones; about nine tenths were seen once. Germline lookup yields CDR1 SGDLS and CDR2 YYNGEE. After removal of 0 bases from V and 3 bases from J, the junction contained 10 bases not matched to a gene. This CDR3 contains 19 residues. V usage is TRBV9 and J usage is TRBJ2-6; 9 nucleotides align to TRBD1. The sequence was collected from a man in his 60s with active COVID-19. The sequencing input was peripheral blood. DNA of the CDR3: TGTGCCAGCAGCGTAGGACCTCCGGGACAGGGACTTGGGGCCAACGTCCTGACTTTC. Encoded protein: CASSVGPPGQGLGANVLTF.